This TCR beta chain was found in a study of blood T cell repertoires in COVID-19. On the study more broadly: Collection of acute and convalescent COVID-19 samples took place in the United States, Italy and Spain.

The V end was cut by 8 bases, the J end by 2 bases, with 8 bases between. Germline assignment: CDR1 KGHDR and CDR2 SFDVKD. The CDR3 spans 13 residues. The repertoire was sequenced with immunoSEQ multiplex PCR; TCRdb's copy has only in-frame clones and lacks some. This table holds tens of thousands of clones, under 90% found once. The Seattle patients, enrolled during active infection, were followed longitudinally. The V and J genes are TRBV24-1 and TRBJ2-2, with D hard to call. The sequence came from a man aged 55-75 years with COVID-19, enrolled during active disease. The sample taken for sequencing was peripheral blood. The chain's CDR3 is CATIGGNTGELFF. The CDR3, as DNA: TGTGCCACCATAGGCGGAAACACCGGGGAGCTGTTTTTT.